These T cell receptor beta chains were read from a single sample in a study of long-term antiretroviral therapy in people with HIV. Clones were read by immunoSEQ multiplex PCR, and TCRdb kept only the in-frame ones, dropping some. The sample consists of tens of thousands of clones, 95% of them appearing once. The sequencing here drew on unsorted PBMCs, taken 5.3 years after starting antiretroviral therapy. The receptors originated from a man aged 50 or older with HIV. Both conserved end residues are part of each CDR3. D genes are given only for firm matches. Size is omitted from some rows. Given values are once, few, many or a class for expanded clones.

abundance,j_gene,d_gene,v_gene,CDR3aa,CDR3nt
-,TRBJ1-2,-,TRBV2,CASRPSKASGGYTF,TGTGCCAGCAGGCCTTCGAAGGCGTCGGGTGGCTACACCTTC
-,TRBJ1-2,TRBD1,TRBV30,CAWSPLFRTGEVYGYTF,TGTGCCTGGAGTCCCCTTTTTCGGACAGGGGAGGTCTATGGCTACACCTTC
-,TRBJ2-6,TRBD1,TRBV2,CASRGQLWAGANVLTF,TGTGCCAGCAGGGGACAGCTCTGGGCCGGGGCCAACGTCCTGACTTTC
-,TRBJ1-1,TRBD1,TRBV6-1,CASSRQGLNTEAFF,TGTGCCAGCAGTAGACAGGGACTGAACACTGAAGCTTTCTTT
-,TRBJ2-2,TRBD2,TRBV6-1,CASSEYSGVGELFF,TGTGCCAGCAGTGAATACAGCGGGGTCGGGGAGCTGTTTTTT
-,TRBJ1-5,TRBD1,TRBV11-2,CASSLDPGGGQPQHF,TGTGCCAGCAGCTTAGATCCAGGGGGCGGTCAGCCCCAGCATTTT
-,TRBJ2-3,TRBD1,TRBV5-4,CASRYRDSPTDTQYF,TGTGCCAGCAGATACCGGGACAGCCCCACAGATACGCAGTATTTT
-,TRBJ2-3,-,TRBV13,CASSFFRLSDTQYF,TGTGCCAGCAGCTTCTTCAGGCTCTCAGATACGCAGTATTTT
-,TRBJ2-1,-,TRBV6-6,CASSYGSNEQFF,TGTGCCAGCAGTTACGGCTCCAATGAGCAGTTCTTC
-,TRBJ2-7,-,TRBV5-1,CASSVDFYEQYF,TGCGCCAGCAGTGTCGATTTCTACGAGCAGTACTTC
-,TRBJ2-1,-,TRBV4-1,CASSQEGVPSYNEQFF,TGCGCCAGCAGCCAAGAGGGGGTGCCCTCTTACAATGAGCAGTTCTTC
-,TRBJ2-1,-,TRBV4-3,CASSPYGGLSSYNEQFF,TGCGCCAGCAGCCCCTATGGGGGACTTAGCTCCTACAATGAGCAGTTCTTC
-,TRBJ1-5,-,TRBV4-1,CASSQQGPLVGPQHF,TGCGCCAGCAGCCAACAGGGGCCCCTAGTAGGGCCCCAGCATTTT
-,TRBJ2-7,-,TRBV6-5,CASSYSPGRDEQYF,TGTGCCAGCAGTTACTCGCCGGGTAGGGACGAGCAGTACTTC
-,TRBJ1-6,-,TRBV7-2,CASSPGGYNSPLHF,TGTGCCAGCAGCCCCGGGGGCTATAATTCACCCCTCCACTTT
-,TRBJ2-3,-,TRBV30,CAWSVTADTQYF,TGTGCCTGGAGCGTTACAGCAGATACGCAGTATTTT
-,TRBJ2-3,TRBD2,TRBV2,CASSVGTTRADTQYF,TGTGCCAGCAGTGTAGGGACTACAAGGGCAGATACGCAGTATTTT
-,TRBJ1-3,-,TRBV29-1,CSVDRWRVDKGNTIYF,TGCAGCGTGGATCGTTGGCGGGTCGACAAAGGAAACACCATATATTTT
-,TRBJ1-2,-,TRBV6-5,CASKGSNYGYTF,TGTGCCAGCAAGGGCAGTAACTATGGCTACACCTTC
-,TRBJ2-6,-,TRBV4-3,CASSQVVRVELNPGANVLTF,TGCGCCAGCAGCCAAGTTGTCAGGGTAGAATTGAACCCTGGGGCCAACGTCCTGACTTTC
-,TRBJ1-2,TRBD1,TRBV7-2,CASTDRGYGYTF,TGTGCCAGTACAGACAGGGGTTATGGCTACACCTTC
-,TRBJ1-5,TRBD1,TRBV30,CAWEKGAGQPQHF,TGTGCCTGGGAAAAGGGGGCGGGTCAGCCCCAGCATTTT
once,TRBJ2-1,-,TRBV28,CASRSSYNEQFF,TGTGCCAGCCGTAGCTCCTACAATGAGCAGTTCTTC
-,TRBJ2-2,TRBD2,TRBV4-3,CASSQDSSGVTGELFF,TGCGCCAGCAGCCAAGATTCTAGCGGGGTTACCGGGGAGCTGTTTTTT
once,TRBJ2-4,TRBD1,TRBV5-4,CASSLGGGTGTSGAKNIQYF,TGTGCCAGCAGCTTGGGCGGCGGGACAGGGACCTCCGGGGCCAAAAACATTCAGTACTTC
-,TRBJ2-3,TRBD2,TRBV9,CASGPSGSTDTQYF,TGTGCCAGCGGCCCTAGCGGCAGCACAGATACGCAGTATTTT
-,TRBJ1-6,-,TRBV6-5,CASSSGQDNSPLHF,TGTGCCAGCAGTTCGGGACAAGATAATTCACCCCTCCACTTT
-,TRBJ1-4,-,TRBV11-2,CASRLTAATNEKLFF,TGTGCCAGCAGGCTGACAGCTGCAACTAATGAAAAACTGTTTTTT
-,TRBJ1-1,-,TRBV29-1,CSVASGINTEAFF,TGCAGCGTTGCAAGCGGGATTAACACTGAAGCTTTCTTT
-,TRBJ2-1,TRBD1,TRBV10-3,CAISRGNEQFF,TGTGCCATCTCCAGGGGGAATGAGCAGTTCTTC
-,TRBJ2-7,-,TRBV5-4,CASSLGPEIYEQYF,TGTGCCAGCAGCTTGGGCCCTGAAATCTACGAGCAGTACTTC